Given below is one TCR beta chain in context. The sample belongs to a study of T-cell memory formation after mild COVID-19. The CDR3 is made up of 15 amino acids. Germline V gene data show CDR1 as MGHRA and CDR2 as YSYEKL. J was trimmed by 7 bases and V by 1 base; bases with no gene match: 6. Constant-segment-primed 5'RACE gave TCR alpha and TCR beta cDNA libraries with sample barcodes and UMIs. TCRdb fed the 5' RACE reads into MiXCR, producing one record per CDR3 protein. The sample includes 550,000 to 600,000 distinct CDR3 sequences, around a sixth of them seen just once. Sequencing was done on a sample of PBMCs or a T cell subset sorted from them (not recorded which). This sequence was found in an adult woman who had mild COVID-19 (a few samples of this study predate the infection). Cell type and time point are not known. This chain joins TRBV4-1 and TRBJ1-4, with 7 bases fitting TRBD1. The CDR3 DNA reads TGCGCCAGCAGCCAAGCCGACAGGGACGCTGAAAAACTGTTTTTT. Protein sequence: CASSQADRDAEKLFF.